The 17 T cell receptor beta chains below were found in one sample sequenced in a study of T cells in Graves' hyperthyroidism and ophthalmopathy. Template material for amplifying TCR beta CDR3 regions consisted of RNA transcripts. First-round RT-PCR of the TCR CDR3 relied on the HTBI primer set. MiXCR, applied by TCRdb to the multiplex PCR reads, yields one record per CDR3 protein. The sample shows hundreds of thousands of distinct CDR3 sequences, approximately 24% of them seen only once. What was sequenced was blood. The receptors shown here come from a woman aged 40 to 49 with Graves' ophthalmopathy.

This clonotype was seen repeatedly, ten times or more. CDR3 amino acids: CASSPTGGVYGYTF. DNA of the CDR3: TGTGCCAGCAGTCCGACAGGGGGCGTCTATGGCTACACCTTC. This chain links TRBV12-3 or TRBV12-4 with TRBJ1-2; 10 nucleotides line up with TRBD1. Germline trimming cut 5 bases from V and 4 bases from J; bases unmatched to any gene: 4. The CDR3 is 14 amino acids.

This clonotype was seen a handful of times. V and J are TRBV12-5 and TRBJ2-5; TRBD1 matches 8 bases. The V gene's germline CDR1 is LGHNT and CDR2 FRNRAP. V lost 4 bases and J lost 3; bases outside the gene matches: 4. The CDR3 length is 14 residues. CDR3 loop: CASGSGQGKETQYF. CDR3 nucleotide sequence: TGTGCTAGTGGTTCTGGACAGGGTAAAGAGACCCAGTACTTC. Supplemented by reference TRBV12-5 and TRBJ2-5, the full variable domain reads DARVTQTPRHKVTEMGQEVTMRCQPILGHNTVFWYRQTMMQGLELLAYFRNRAPLDDSGMPKDRFSAEMPDATLATLKIQPSEPRDSAVYFCASGSGQGKETQYFGPGTRLLVL.

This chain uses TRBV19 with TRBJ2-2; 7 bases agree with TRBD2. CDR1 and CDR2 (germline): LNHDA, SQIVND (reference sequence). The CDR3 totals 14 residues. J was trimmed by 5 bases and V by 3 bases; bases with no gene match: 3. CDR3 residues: CASSIRAGTGELFF. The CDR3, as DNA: TGTGCCAGTAGTATCCGAGCGGGGACCGGGGAGCTGTTTTTT.

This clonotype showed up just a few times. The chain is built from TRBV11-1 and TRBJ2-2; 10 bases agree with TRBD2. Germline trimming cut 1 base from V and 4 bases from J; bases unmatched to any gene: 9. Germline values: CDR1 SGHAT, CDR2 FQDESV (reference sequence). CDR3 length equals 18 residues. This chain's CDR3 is CASSLGRASGSITGELFF. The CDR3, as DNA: TGTGCCAGCAGCTTAGGTCGCGCTAGCGGGAGTATCACCGGGGAGCTGTTTTTT. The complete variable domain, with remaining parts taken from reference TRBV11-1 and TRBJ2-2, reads EAEVAQSPRYKITEKSQAVAFWCDPISGHATLYWYRQILGQGPELLVQFQDESVVDDSQLPKDRFSAERLKGVDSTLKIQPAELGDSAMYLCASSLGRASGSITGELFFGEGSRLTVL.

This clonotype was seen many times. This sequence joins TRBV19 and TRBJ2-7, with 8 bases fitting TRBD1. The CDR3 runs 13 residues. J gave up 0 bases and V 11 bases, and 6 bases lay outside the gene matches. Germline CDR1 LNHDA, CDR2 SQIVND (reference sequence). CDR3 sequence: CAVRDRGSYEQYF. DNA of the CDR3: TGTGCCGTCCGAGACAGGGGCTCCTACGAGCAGTACTTC.

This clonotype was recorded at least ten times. The CDR3 reads CASSYLGPGANSPLHF. CDR3 DNA sequence: TGTGCCAGCAGTTACTTGGGCCCGGGAGCCAATTCACCCCTCCACTTT. This chain uses TRBV6-5 with TRBJ1-6; D gene uncertain. The CDR3 spans 16 residues. The V and J ends lost 1 base and 7 bases respectively, with 14 bases between them. Germline CDR1 reads MNHEY; CDR2 reads SVGAGI.

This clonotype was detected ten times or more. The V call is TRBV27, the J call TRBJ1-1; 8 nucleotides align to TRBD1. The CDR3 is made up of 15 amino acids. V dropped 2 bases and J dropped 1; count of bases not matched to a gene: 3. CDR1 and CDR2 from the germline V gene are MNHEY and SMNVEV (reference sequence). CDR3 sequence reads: CASSLTGQGNTEAFF. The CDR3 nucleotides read TGTGCCAGCAGTTTAACCGGACAGGGGAACACTGAAGCTTTCTTT.

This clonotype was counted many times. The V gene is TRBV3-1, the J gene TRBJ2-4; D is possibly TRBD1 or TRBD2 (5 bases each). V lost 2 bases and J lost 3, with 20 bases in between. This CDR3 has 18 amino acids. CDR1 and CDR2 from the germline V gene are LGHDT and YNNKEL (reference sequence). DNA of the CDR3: TGTGCCAGCAGCCAACATTTGTGGGGGACCGATAACAAAAACATTCAGTACTTC. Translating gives CASSQHLWGTDNKNIQYF.

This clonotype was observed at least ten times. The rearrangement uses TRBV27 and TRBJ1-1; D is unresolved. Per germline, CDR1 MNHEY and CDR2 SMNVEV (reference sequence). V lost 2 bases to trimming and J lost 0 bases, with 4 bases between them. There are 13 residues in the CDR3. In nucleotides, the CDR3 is TGTGCCAGCAGTTTAATAATGAACACTGAAGCTTTCTTT. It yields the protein CASSLIMNTEAFF.

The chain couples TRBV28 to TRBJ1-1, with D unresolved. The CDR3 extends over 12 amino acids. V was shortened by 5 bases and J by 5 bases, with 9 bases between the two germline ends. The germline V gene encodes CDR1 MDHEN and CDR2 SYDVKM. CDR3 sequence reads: CASSPRLTEAFF. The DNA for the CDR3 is TGTGCCAGCAGTCCCCGCCTAACTGAAGCTTTCTTT.

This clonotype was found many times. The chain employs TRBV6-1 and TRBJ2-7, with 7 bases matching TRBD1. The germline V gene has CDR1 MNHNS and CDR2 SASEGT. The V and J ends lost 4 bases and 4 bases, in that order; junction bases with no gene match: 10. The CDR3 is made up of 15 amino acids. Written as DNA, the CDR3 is TGTGCCAGCAGTGCACGGACAGGCGGTTTGTACGAGCAGTACTTC. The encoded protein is CASSARTGGLYEQYF.

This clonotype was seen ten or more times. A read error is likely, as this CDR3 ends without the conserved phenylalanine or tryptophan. CDR3 sequence (DNA): TGTGCCAGCAGCTTAACCGCGGCCGGGACAGGGGGCTACGAGCAGTACCTC. It is translated as CASSLTAAGTGGYEQYL. The chain uses TRBV11-1 and TRBJ2-7; 11 bases agree with TRBD1. V was pared by 2 bases and J by 3 bases, with 9 bases of the junction left unmatched. Looked up from germline, CDR1 is SGHAT and CDR2 is FQDESV (reference sequence). The CDR3 is made up of 17 amino acids.

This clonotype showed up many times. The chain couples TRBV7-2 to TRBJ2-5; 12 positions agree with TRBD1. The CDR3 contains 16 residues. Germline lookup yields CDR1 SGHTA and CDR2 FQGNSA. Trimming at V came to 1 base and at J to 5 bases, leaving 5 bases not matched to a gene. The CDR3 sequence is CASSLGDRGRGETQYF. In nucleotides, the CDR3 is TGTGCCAGCAGCTTAGGGGACAGGGGGCGCGGTGAGACCCAGTACTTC.

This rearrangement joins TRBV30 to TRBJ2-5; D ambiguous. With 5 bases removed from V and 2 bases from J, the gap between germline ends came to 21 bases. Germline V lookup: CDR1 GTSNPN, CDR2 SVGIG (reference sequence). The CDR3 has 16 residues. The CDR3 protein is CAWLNAYGNHQETQYF. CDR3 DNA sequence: TGTGCCTGGTTGAACGCGTATGGTAACCATCAAGAGACCCAGTACTTC.

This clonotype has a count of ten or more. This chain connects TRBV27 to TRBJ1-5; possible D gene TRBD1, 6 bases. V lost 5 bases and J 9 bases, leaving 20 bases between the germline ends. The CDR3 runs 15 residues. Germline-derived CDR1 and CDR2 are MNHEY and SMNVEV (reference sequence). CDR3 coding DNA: TGTGCCAGCAGTCCCACGTTCGGGGGCGGAGGGCCCCAGCATTTT. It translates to CASSPTFGGGGPQHF.

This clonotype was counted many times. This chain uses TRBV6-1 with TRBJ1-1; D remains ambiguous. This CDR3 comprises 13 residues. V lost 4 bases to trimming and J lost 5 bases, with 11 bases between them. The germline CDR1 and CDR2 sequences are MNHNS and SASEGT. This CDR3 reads CASSGLSGTEAFF. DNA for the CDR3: TGTGCCAGCAGTGGTCTCTCAGGTACTGAAGCTTTCTTT.

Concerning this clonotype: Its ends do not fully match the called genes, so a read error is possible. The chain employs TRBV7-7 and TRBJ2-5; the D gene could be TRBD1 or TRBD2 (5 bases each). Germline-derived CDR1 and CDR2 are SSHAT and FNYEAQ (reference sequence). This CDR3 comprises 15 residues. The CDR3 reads CASSASGTAQETPYF. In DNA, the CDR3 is TGTGCTAGCAGCGCATCCGGGACCGCCCAAGAGACCCCGTACTTC. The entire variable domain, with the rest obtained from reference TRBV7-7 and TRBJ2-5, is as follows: GAGVSQSPRYKVTKRGQDVTLRCDPISSHATLYWYQQALGQGPEFLTYFNYEAQPDKSGLPSDRFSAERPEGSISTLTIQRTEQRDSAMYRCASSASGTAQETPYFGPGTRLLVL.